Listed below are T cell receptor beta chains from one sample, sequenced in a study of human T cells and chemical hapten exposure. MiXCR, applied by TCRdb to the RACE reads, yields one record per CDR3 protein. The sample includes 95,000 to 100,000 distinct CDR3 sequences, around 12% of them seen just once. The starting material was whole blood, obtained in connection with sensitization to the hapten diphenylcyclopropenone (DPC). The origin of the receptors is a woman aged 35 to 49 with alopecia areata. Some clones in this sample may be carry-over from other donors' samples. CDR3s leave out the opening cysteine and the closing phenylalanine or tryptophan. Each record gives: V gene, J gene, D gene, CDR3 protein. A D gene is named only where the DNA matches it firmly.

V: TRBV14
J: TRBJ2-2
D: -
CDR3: ASSQGLTATGELF

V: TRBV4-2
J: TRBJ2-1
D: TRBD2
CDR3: ASSQGRGGGRYNEQF

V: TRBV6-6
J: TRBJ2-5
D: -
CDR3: ASSPEETQY

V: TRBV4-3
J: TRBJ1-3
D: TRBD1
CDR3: ASSQDAGTDRSY

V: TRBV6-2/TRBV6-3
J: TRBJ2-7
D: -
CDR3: ASSYPSSGGLRREQY

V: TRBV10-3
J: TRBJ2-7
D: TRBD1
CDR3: AIRSSTGAYEQY

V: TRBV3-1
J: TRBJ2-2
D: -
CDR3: ASSQDVRIGELF

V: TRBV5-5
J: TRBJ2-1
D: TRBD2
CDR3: ASSRGTRHNEQF

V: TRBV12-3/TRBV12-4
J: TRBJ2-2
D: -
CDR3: ASSLLQGARTPGSCF

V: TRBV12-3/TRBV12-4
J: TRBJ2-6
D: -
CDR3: ASSPPSRANVLT

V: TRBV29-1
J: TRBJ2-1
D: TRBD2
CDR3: SVPRTSGRGNEQF

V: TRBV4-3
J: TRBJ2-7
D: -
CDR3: ASSQELAPREQY

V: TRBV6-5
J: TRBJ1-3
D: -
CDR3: ASKGQSRNTIY

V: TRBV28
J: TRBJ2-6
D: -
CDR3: ASSPPGSGANVLT

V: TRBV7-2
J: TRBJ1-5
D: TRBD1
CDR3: ASSFRGPPQH

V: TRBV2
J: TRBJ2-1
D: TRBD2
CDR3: ASSSQREGRNEQF

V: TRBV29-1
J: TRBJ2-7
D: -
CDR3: SVEVYGGRDEQY

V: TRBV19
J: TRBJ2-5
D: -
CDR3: ASAAAEQETQY

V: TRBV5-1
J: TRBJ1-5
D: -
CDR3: ASSFQPNQPQH

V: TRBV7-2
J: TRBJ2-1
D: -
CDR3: ASSLFPPGLASNEQF